The clone carrying this T cell receptor beta chain was detected only a few times. The sample is drawn from a study of shared clonotypes between healthy human individuals. The donors, all of them Caucasian adults, lived in Nashville, Tennessee. Per the authors' pipeline: ImmunoSEQ only sent back junction sequences with no quality scores, so filtering was done differently. Assay used: immunoSEQ multiplex PCR; TCRdb lists only in-frame clones, some missing. V, J and clone size are those of that table, while D and trimming were read from the DNA. The data hold about 230,000 clones, with approximately 70% observed a single time. The sequence was collected from a man aged 25-45 years in good health. The sequencing sample was made of memory CD4+ T cells sorted from blood. Subset noted: CD45RA-negative fraction.

The CDR3 DNA sequence: TGTGCCAGCATCAATTCAGTAGAGGCCCTCACCGGGGAGCTGTTTTTT. Protein sequence: CASINSVEALTGELFF. The V and J genes are TRBV11-2 and TRBJ2-2, with D hard to call. V was shortened by 7 bases and J by 4 bases, with 19 bases between the two germline ends. From germline, CDR1 is SGHAT and CDR2 FQNNGV. The CDR3 is 16 residues long.